The clone carrying this TCR beta chain occurred many times. The antigen is undetermined. These data originate in a study of CD8+CD57+ T cells in acquired aplastic anemia. TCR beta VDJ and CDR3 were profiled, and genomic DNA was the template. MiXCR was run by TCRdb on the reads, yielding one entry per CDR3 protein. This sample carries under 200,000 distinct CDR3 sequences, around 48% of them seen once, and the ten largest clones take about 2.8%. The CDR3 totals 14 residues. Germline V CDR1 and CDR2: LNHDA, SQIVND (reference sequence). Germline trimming cut 9 bases from V and 4 bases from J; bases unmatched to any gene: 5. Whoever was chosen for sequencing had shown CD8+CD57+ cell expansion by flow cytometry. General study results and limits: Over 25 CD8+ CDR3 sequences occurred in both the patients and the controls.

This clonotype was obtained from a human donor with aplastic anemia. The material sequenced was sorted CD4+, CD8+, or CD8+CD57+ T cells (not recorded which) from PBMCs. J is TRBJ2-2 and V is TRBV19; 10 bases fit TRBD1. The CDR3 loop is CASRDRGSTGELFF. CDR3 DNA sequence: TGTGCCAGCCGGGACAGGGGTAGCACCGGGGAGCTGTTTTTT.